This TCR beta chain was found in a study of blood T cells in healthy people across ages. Trimming took 6 bases from V and 5 from J, leaving 19 bases between them. There are 15 residues in the CDR3. Germline V gene lookup returns CDR1 SEHNR and CDR2 FQNEAQ (reference sequence). About this clonotype: The antigen remains undetermined.

The authors isolated at least 7 million PBMCs per sample. Regarding the study as a whole: Underestimates were what the diversity estimates from one million T cells were considered to be. Unsorted PBMC input precluded a conclusive naive versus antigen-experienced comparison.

For the second PCR, which ran for about 7 to 12 cycles, a sample-barcoded 5' primer and a J-beta primer mix were used. Tags on each cDNA molecule came from a template-switch adaptor with 12 random nucleotides. TCRdb redid the calling of the 5' RACE reads with MiXCR, one entry per CDR3 protein. The sample yields approximately 850,000 distinct CDR3 sequences, more than 45% seen once. Sample: blood. This receptor was taken from a man under 40 in good health. The rearrangement joins TRBV7-9 to TRBJ1-1; a weak D match, TRBD1 (5 bases). The CDR3 nucleotides are TGTGCCAGCAGTTCAAAAATCGGGGGAAGTACTGAAGCTTTCTTT. This encodes CASSSKIGGSTEAFF.